This T cell receptor (beta chain) was captured in a study of cytomegalovirus exposure and HLA in healthy donors. CDR3 length equals 15 residues. Between the trimmed V and J ends, which lost 5 bases and 0 bases, there was a span of 13 bases. Germline V gives CDR1 MDHEN, CDR2 SYDVKM. Concerning this clone itself: The antigen is undetermined.

The PCR was carried out with 60 Vbeta primers and 13 Jbeta primers. The protocol was immunoSEQ multiplex PCR, while the TCRdb copy is restricted to in-frame clones and leaves out a portion. Its table lists about 110,000 clones. The study's findings and limits: High sensitivity and specificity were reportedly achieved when the classifier diagnosed cytomegalovirus status. Researchers reported in a later analysis that a missense DCLRE1C variant was tied to TCR beta V- and J-gene trimming. Productive rates of about 87% or about 30% were seen for most TCR beta V segments in an earlier analysis.

Sequencing input: PBMCs. V gene TRBV28 combines with J gene TRBJ1-2; no definite D call. The source of this sequence is a man between 18 and 35 years old in good health and CMV-seronegative. CDR3 nucleotides: TGTGCCAGCAGTCCCTCAAGCCTTACTAACTATGGCTACACCTTC. Its protein product is CASSPSSLTNYGYTF.